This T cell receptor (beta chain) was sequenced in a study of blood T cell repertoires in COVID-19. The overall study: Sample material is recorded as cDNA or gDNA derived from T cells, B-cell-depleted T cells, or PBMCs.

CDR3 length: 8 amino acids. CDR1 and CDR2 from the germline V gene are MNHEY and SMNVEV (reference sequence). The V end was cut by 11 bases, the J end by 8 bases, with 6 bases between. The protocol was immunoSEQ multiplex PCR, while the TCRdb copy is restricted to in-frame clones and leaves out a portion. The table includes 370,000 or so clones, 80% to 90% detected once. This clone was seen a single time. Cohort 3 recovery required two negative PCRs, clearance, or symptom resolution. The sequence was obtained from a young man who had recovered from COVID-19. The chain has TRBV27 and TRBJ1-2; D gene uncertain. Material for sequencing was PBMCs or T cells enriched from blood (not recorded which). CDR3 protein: CARPGYTF. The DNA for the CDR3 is TGTGCCCGTCCGGGCTACACCTTC.